What follows are 17 T cell receptor beta chains derived from one specimen sequenced in a study of somatic mutations in cytotoxic T cells in rheumatoid arthritis. Some clones are missing from TCRdb's copy, which holds only in-frame ones; the method was immunoSEQ multiplex PCR. The sample contains about 18,000 clones, roughly 70% of which appear only once. Sequenced sample: CD8+ T cells sorted from blood. The receptors were sampled from a woman aged 60-70 years in good health.

V and J are TRBV7-2 and TRBJ2-2, with unresolved D. Germline assignment: CDR1 SGHTA and CDR2 FQGNSA. V shed 5 bases and J shed 3 bases, with 10 bases lying between them. This CDR3 has 14 residues. The CDR3 sequence: CASSPDIYTGELFF. CDR3 nucleotide sequence: TGTGCCAGCAGCCCTGACATCTACACCGGGGAGCTGTTTTTT.

This clone has just a few counts. This chain links TRBV27 with TRBJ2-2, with D unclear. Germline CDR1 is MNHEY and CDR2 is SMNVEV (reference sequence). The CDR3 has 15 amino acids. The V end was cut by 5 bases, the J end by 1 base, with 11 bases between. The DNA of the CDR3 is TGTGCCAGCAGTCTAGGGCTTCTGAACACCGGGGAGCTGTTTTTT. Protein sequence: CASSLGLLNTGELFF.

As DNA, the CDR3 is TGCAGCGTACACACGACTAGTTCTGGGGCCAACGTCCTGACTTTC. Translating it yields CSVHTTSSGANVLTF. The genes are TRBV29-1 and TRBJ2-6, with D perhaps TRBD2 (6 bases). Germline assignment: CDR1 SQVTM and CDR2 ANQGSEA. The CDR3 has 15 residues. The V gene lost 6 bases and the J gene lost 1 base, with 13 bases spanning the gap.

The chain recombines TRBV9 with TRBJ1-1; D is perhaps TRBD1 (6 bases). V was cut by 0 bases and J by 5 bases, with 14 bases left in between. Germline V CDR1 and CDR2: SGDLS, YYNGEE. The CDR3 is 15 residues long. CDR3 coding DNA: TGTGCCAGCAGCGTAGGGGGGGGCGCGAGGACTGAAGCTTTCTTT. The encoded protein is CASSVGGGARTEAFF. Using reference TRBV9 and TRBJ1-1 for the parts outside the CDR3, the full variable domain is DSGVTQTPKHLITATGQRVTLRCSPRSGDLSVYWYQQSLDQGLQFLIQYYNGEERAKGNILERFSAQQFPDLHSELNLSSLELGDSALYFCASSVGGGARTEAFFGQGTRLTVV.

The CDR3 sequence is CASSIRGYNEQFF. CDR3 sequence (DNA): TGTGCCAGTAGTATCCGGGGTTACAATGAGCAGTTCTTC. The J gene is TRBJ2-1, the V gene TRBV19; D possibly corresponds to TRBD2 (5 bases). The CDR3 runs to 13 residues. With 3 bases removed from V and 4 bases from J, the gap between germline ends came to 7 bases. In germline, CDR1 is LNHDA, CDR2 SQIVND (reference sequence).

The V and J genes are TRBV28 and TRBJ1-1, with 7 bases identical to TRBD1. Germline values: CDR1 MDHEN, CDR2 SYDVKM. Trimming cost V 5 bases and J 4 bases; bases outside gene matches: 1. This CDR3 is built from 12 residues. This CDR3 reads CASSPGGTEAFF. In DNA form, the CDR3 reads TGTGCCAGCAGTCCAGGGGGCACTGAAGCTTTCTTT.

This chain connects TRBV7-9 to TRBJ2-7; D unclear. The V and J ends lost 5 bases and 4 bases respectively, with 15 bases between them. The CDR3 has 14 amino acids. Germline V gene data show CDR1 as SEHNR and CDR2 as FQNEAQ (reference sequence). The CDR3 region has the DNA TGTGCCAGCAGCCCCGGGCGGTTACCTTACGAGCAGTACTTC. It is translated as CASSPGRLPYEQYF.

The V and J genes are TRBV6-5 and TRBJ2-7, with D hard to call. The ends were cut back, 2 bases at V and 0 bases at J, with 14 bases in the middle. The CDR3 sequence is 16 residues long. Germline CDR1 and CDR2: MNHEY and SVGAGI. The chain's CDR3 is CASSYRRPPLSYEQYF. CDR3 nucleotides: TGTGCCAGCAGTTACCGAAGGCCTCCCCTCTCCTACGAGCAGTACTTC.

J is TRBJ2-7 and V is TRBV27; D is ambiguous. V was cut by 0 bases and J by 2 bases, with 14 bases left in between. Germline V gene lookup returns CDR1 MNHEY and CDR2 SMNVEV (reference sequence). This CDR3 comprises 16 residues. CDR3 sequence: CASSLSTGRVPYEQYF. The CDR3 nucleotides are TGTGCCAGCAGTTTATCCACCGGGCGCGTACCCTACGAGCAGTACTTC.

The CDR3 DNA is TGCGCCAGCAGCCAAGCCATGGCGAACACTGAAGCTTTCTTT. Protein sequence: CASSQAMANTEAFF. The chain employs TRBV4-1 and TRBJ1-1; D gene unclear. From germline, CDR1 is MGHRA and CDR2 YSYEKL. The CDR3 extends over 14 amino acids. Trimming took 1 base from V and 1 from J, leaving 7 bases between them.

The chain couples TRBV5-1 to TRBJ2-1, with 8 bases identical to TRBD1. CDR1 and CDR2 from the germline V gene are SGHRS and YFSETQ. The CDR3 runs to 15 residues. The V and J ends lost 4 bases and 0 bases, in that order; junction bases with no gene match: 3. In nucleotides, the CDR3 is TGCGCCAGCAGCCCCGGGACAGGCTCCTACAATGAGCAGTTCTTC. Its protein product is CASSPGTGSYNEQFF.

The chain couples TRBV4-2 to TRBJ1-3; 8 nucleotides align to TRBD1. Germline V gene sequence: CDR1 LGHNA, CDR2 YNFKEQ. V was clipped by 1 base and J by 5 bases; unmatched bases: 4. The CDR3 consists of 15 residues. The CDR3 DNA follows: TGTGCCAGCAGCCAAGGCACAGGGGGAAGAAACACCATATATTTT. Translation gives CASSQGTGGRNTIYF.

This chain links TRBV6-4 with TRBJ1-1, with D perhaps matching TRBD1 (6 bases). Germline V gene lookup returns CDR1 MRHNA and CDR2 SNTAGT. The CDR3 sequence is 15 residues long. V lost 3 bases to trimming and J lost 4 bases, with 15 bases between them. DNA of the CDR3: TGTGCCAGCAGTGAAGGAGGGGGGGGCAGCACTGAAGCTTTCTTT. It yields the protein CASSEGGGGSTEAFF.

By sample share, this clone is medium-sized (0.01 to 0.1%). The same CDR3 is also encoded by other DNA sequences in this sample. The chain couples TRBV9 to TRBJ1-1; D is ambiguous. The germline gives CDR1 SGDLS, CDR2 YYNGEE. The CDR3 spans 15 residues. Deletions cut 0 bases from V and 0 bases from J, with 9 bases between. The CDR3 nucleotides are TGTGCCAGCAGCGTAGACCCGGATATGAACACTGAAGCTTTCTTT. This sequence encodes CASSVDPDMNTEAFF.

CDR3 in DNA: TGTGCCAGCCCCACCTACGCTAGCGGGGAGTCTGGCACAGATACGCAGTATTTT. Translated, it gives CASPTYASGESGTDTQYF. The chain combines TRBV2 with TRBJ2-3, with 9 bases identical to TRBD2. Germline values: CDR1 SNHLY, CDR2 FYNNEI. Trimming removed 8 bases from V and 1 base from J; junction bases left unmatched: 16. The length of the CDR3 is 18 residues.

V gene TRBV7-9 combines with J gene TRBJ1-1; TRBD1 agrees at 7 bases. CDR1 is SEHNR and CDR2 is FQNEAQ in the germline V gene (reference sequence). Trimming at V came to 6 bases and at J to 3 bases, leaving 4 bases not matched to a gene. The CDR3 has 13 amino acids. The CDR3 sequence is CASRRQGYTEAFF. The CDR3 DNA follows: TGTGCCAGCAGGCGACAGGGATACACTGAAGCTTTCTTT.

The gene calls are TRBV9 and TRBJ2-1; TRBD2 aligns across 13 bases. The trim removed 4 bases at V and 6 bases at J, leaving 10 bases unmatched. This CDR3 is built from 17 residues. Germline-derived CDR1 and CDR2 are SGDLS and YYNGEE. CDR3 amino acids: CASSSDPGLAGPNEQFF. DNA for the CDR3: TGTGCCAGCAGCTCGGACCCGGGACTAGCGGGGCCCAATGAGCAGTTCTTC.